Shown below are 11 T cell receptor beta chains from a single sample sequenced in a study of human T cells and chemical hapten exposure. TCRdb redid the calling of the RACE reads with MiXCR, one entry per CDR3 protein. Of about 71,000 distinct CDR3 sequences listed, roughly 9.8% are singletons. Sample time point: patch test 1, 2 weeks after DPC sensitization. Treatment in this sample: therapeutic diphenylcyclopropenone sensitization with weekly scalp DPC. The material was whole blood, obtained in connection with sensitization to the hapten diphenylcyclopropenone (DPC). Receptors were obtained from a woman aged 40 to 49 with alopecia areata. Some clones in this sample may be carry-over from other donors' samples.

This clonotype was detected a few times. CDR3 DNA: TGTGCCACCACTCCGGGGCGATTCTATGGCTACACCTTC. It codes for CATTPGRFYGYTF. The V gene is TRBV6-5, the J gene TRBJ1-2, with D possibly matching TRBD1 (5 bases). V lost 10 bases, J lost 4 bases, and 16 bases lay in between. This CDR3 has 13 residues. Germline lookup yields CDR1 MNHEY and CDR2 SVGAGI.

Ten or more counts support this clonotype. The V gene is TRBV7-2, the J gene TRBJ2-3, with 8 bases fitting TRBD2. With V trimmed by 5 bases and J by 0 bases, 7 bases remained unmatched. CDR3 length equals 16 residues. Looked up from germline, CDR1 is SGHTA and CDR2 is FQGNSA. CDR3 in DNA: TGTGCCAGCAGCCGGGCGGGGGGACGGAGCACAGATACGCAGTATTTT. The encoded protein is CASSRAGGRSTDTQYF.

At least ten counts were recorded for this clonotype. The rearrangement uses TRBV27 and TRBJ1-2; 8 bases fit TRBD1. J was trimmed by 6 bases and V by 4 bases; bases with no gene match: 7. This CDR3 is 14 amino acids long. CDR1 and CDR2 (germline): MNHEY, SMNVEV (reference sequence). Written as DNA, the CDR3 is TGTGCCAGCAGTTCCTCCGACAGGGGAGATGGCTACACCTTC. Translation gives CASSSSDRGDGYTF.

This clonotype was seen ten or more times. The V call is TRBV20-1, the J call TRBJ2-7; TRBD1 is a possible D gene (6 bases). CDR3 size: 16 residues. The ends were cut back, 3 bases at V and 2 bases at J, with 20 bases in the middle. Per the germline V gene, CDR1 is DFQATT and CDR2 is SNEGSKA (reference sequence). The CDR3 protein is CSASGAEQGHTYEQYF. Written as DNA, the CDR3 is TGCAGTGCTAGTGGGGCTGAGCAGGGACACACCTACGAGCAGTACTTC.

The genes are TRBV15 and TRBJ2-7; tentatively, D is TRBD1 (6 bases). Germline CDR1 LNHNV, CDR2 YYDKDF (reference sequence). V was cut by 1 base and J by 0 bases, with 10 bases left in between. This CDR3 spans 15 amino acids. CDR3 sequence: CATSRGTAISYEQYF. The CDR3 bases are TGTGCCACCAGCAGAGGGACAGCTATCTCCTACGAGCAGTACTTC.

The V gene is TRBV10-3, the J gene TRBJ1-1; D not resolved. There are 12 residues in the CDR3. The V end was cut by 2 bases, the J end by 4 bases, with 5 bases between. Germline CDR1 reads ENHRY; CDR2 reads SYGVKD. CDR3 bases: TGTGCCATCAGTGAGGTGGGCACTGAAGCTTTCTTT. It yields the protein CAISEVGTEAFF.

This clonotype was counted a few times. The rearrangement links TRBV7-7 to TRBJ2-3, with D perhaps TRBD2 (6 bases). V was clipped by 5 bases and J by 2 bases, with 14 bases between them. The length of the CDR3 is 15 residues. Per the germline V gene, CDR1 is SSHAT and CDR2 is FNYEAQ (reference sequence). CDR3 region: CASSPGGLNTDTQYF. In nucleotides, the CDR3 is TGTGCCAGCAGCCCCGGGGGACTTAACACAGATACGCAGTATTTT.

This chain uses TRBV28 with TRBJ1-2, with D hard to call. CDR3 length equals 12 residues. The V and J ends lost 7 bases and 5 bases respectively, with 11 bases between them. Germline V gene data show CDR1 as MDHEN and CDR2 as SYDVKM. The CDR3 coding sequence is TGTGCCAGCAACGGAGCGGGTTATGGCTACACCTTC. Encoded protein: CASNGAGYGYTF.

This clonotype was observed at least ten times. The V gene is TRBV7-9, the J gene TRBJ1-2; no clear D gene. This CDR3 is 14 amino acids long. From germline, CDR1 is SEHNR and CDR2 FQNEAQ (reference sequence). V was pared by 1 base and J by 6 bases, with 12 bases between. The CDR3: CASSLGSYGHGYTF. CDR3 nucleotide sequence: TGTGCCAGCAGCTTAGGGTCGTACGGGCATGGCTACACCTTC. Combining the CDR3 with reference TRBV7-9 and TRBJ1-2 gives the whole variable domain DTGVSQNPRHKITKRGQNVTFRCDPISEHNRLYWYRQTLGQGPEFLTYFQNEAQLEKSRLLSDRFSAERPKGSFSTLEIQRTEQGDSAMYLCASSLGSYGHGYTFGSGTRLTVV.

This clonotype was counted only a few times. J is TRBJ2-3 and V is TRBV12-5, with 12 bases that match TRBD2. This CDR3 is built from 18 residues. The V and J ends lost 1 base and 2 bases, in that order; junction bases with no gene match: 7. Germline V gene sequence: CDR1 LGHNT, CDR2 FRNRAP. CDR3 amino acids: CASGLERTSGAFTDTQYF. The CDR3 DNA reads TGTGCTAGTGGTTTGGAAAGGACTAGCGGGGCGTTCACAGATACGCAGTATTTT. The variable domain in full, with the rest retrieved from reference TRBV12-5 and TRBJ2-3, is DARVTQTPRHKVTEMGQEVTMRCQPILGHNTVFWYRQTMMQGLELLAYFRNRAPLDDSGMPKDRFSAEMPDATLATLKIQPSEPRDSAVYFCASGLERTSGAFTDTQYFGPGTRLTVL.

This clonotype turned up a few times. The V call is TRBV29-1, the J call TRBJ2-3; 7 nucleotides agree with TRBD1. The J segment lost 0 bases and the V segment lost 5 bases, leaving 2 bases of the junction unmatched. This CDR3 has 13 residues. CDR1 is SQVTM, CDR2 ANQGSEA, per germline. The CDR3 nucleotides are TGCAGCGTTCCCAGGGGGAGCACAGATACGCAGTATTTT. Translation: CSVPRGSTDTQYF.